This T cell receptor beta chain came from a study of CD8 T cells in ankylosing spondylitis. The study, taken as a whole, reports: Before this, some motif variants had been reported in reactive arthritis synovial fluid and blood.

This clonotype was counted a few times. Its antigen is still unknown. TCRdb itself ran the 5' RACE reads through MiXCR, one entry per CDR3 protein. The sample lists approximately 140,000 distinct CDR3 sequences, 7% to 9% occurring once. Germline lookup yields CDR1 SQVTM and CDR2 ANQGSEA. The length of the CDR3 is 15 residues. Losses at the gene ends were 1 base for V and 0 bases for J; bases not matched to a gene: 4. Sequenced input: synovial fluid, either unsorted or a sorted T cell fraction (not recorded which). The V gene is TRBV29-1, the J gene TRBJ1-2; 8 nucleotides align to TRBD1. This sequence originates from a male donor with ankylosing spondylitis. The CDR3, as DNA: TGCAGCGTTGAAGGGAGGACAGGGTCTAACTATGGCTACACCTTC. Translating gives CSVEGRTGSNYGYTF.